This T cell receptor beta chain was sequenced in a study of human T cells and chemical hapten exposure (dated by TCRdb to 2020 to 2023). Study-wide context: For sensitization, 2% DPC in acetone was applied to a roughly 2 cm by roughly 2 cm area of upper inner arm skin. Blood for TCR sequencing was provided by twenty-nine alopecia patients at one to four time points (pre-sensitization, 2, 6 and 24 weeks). Libraries were pooled for sequencing, and per-sample TCR yields varied mainly because of small differences in library volumes within the pool. The study tracked peripheral blood TCR repertoire changes in vivo during primary and secondary sensitization to the hapten diphenylcyclopropenone (DPC) in alopecia patients. Blood was sampled from patients pre-sensitization (week 0) and at 2, 6 and about 24 weeks after DPC sensitization. The patient cohort, mostly female, included alopecia areata with under or over 50% scalp involvement, alopecia totalis and alopecia universalis. Weekly therapeutic DPC doses were additionally applied to the scalp of patients throughout the roughly 22-week study period. Patch testing on the upper back used Finn chambers containing 0.01% DPC, with scoring done after 6 days according to International Contact Dermatitis Research Group standards. Study-wide findings and limitations: Patch test score was positively correlated with the number of PT1 expanded TCRs, with significance at thresholds 8, 16 and 32 but not at 4. After repeated subsampling, the strength of the expansion versus patch-test correlation and the threshold at which it became significant changed. Significantly more large CDR3 similarity clusters were formed by expanded TCRs than by pre-sensitization or healthy control sets, consistent with antigen-driven responses. Alopecia, a presumed autoimmune disease, was present in all patients, so the immune response of the patients might differ from that of healthy individuals. The number of TCRs above 1 in 1000 frequency did not change with DPC sensitization; there was no evidence of global repertoire structure alterations.

Explained via the paper, the time point label denotes: patch test 1, 2 weeks after DPC sensitization. The label giving this sample's treatment or condition can be read as: therapeutic diphenylcyclopropenone sensitization with weekly scalp DPC. Blood at each patch-test visit was drawn before the patch test was applied. Eligible patients were aged 18 to 70, diagnosed with alopecia, deemed suitable for DPC therapy, and excluded if pregnant. Total RNA was extracted from unfractionated whole blood collected in Tempus Blood RNA tubes. Library generation was performed with RACE. Sequencing took place on a NextSeq 500. During library preparation, unique molecular identifiers were attached to individual cDNA molecules so that TCRs could be counted in a quantitative, reproducible way. Both TCR alpha and TCR beta chains were sequenced from each blood RNA sample. Regarding the original processing steps: Samples had a median of roughly 87,000 TCRs, with a range from roughly 23,224 to 750,000. The Decombinator software suite was used to annotate V, J and CDR3 in the TCR reads. Every sample was subsampled to the same number of TCRs (28,000) for the PS versus PT1 abundance plots. Expanded TCRs were defined as absent before sensitization and observed at least eight times at the 2-week time point. TCRdb reprocessing: public reads trimmed at Q25 with fastp, clones called with MiXCR, in-frame beta chains kept. A single entry per CDR3 protein holds the most common genes and DNA from its merged rows. TCRdb, not the authors, supplied the V and J calls. The sample table lists 180,000 or so distinct CDR3 sequences, about 14% of them with a count of one. 1.7% of the sample is held by the ten biggest clonotypes.

As concerns this clonotype: Its antigen is not yet known. No base qualities exist here, and no much larger clone lies one base off it.

From cysteine to phenylalanine, the CDR3 is 16 amino acids long. Just CDR3 DNA is preserved here, 48 bases in frame from base 1. The trim is 0 bases for V and 1 base for J, with a gap of 12 bases between the germline ends. Reading the germline V gene gives CDR1 SGHTS and CDR2 YDEGEE. The rearranged chain carries TRBV5-8 and TRBJ2-3, with a tentative D gene TRBD1 over 6 matching bases. This TCR was sampled from a woman in her twenties or thirties with alopecia areata. Some clones in this sample may be carry-over from other donors' samples. The source material was whole blood, sampled in connection with sensitization to the hapten diphenylcyclopropenone (DPC). The bases read TGTGCCAGCAGCTTGGGTTCACAGGGCGGCACAGATACGCAGTATTTT. Its translation reads: CASSLGSQGGTDTQYF.